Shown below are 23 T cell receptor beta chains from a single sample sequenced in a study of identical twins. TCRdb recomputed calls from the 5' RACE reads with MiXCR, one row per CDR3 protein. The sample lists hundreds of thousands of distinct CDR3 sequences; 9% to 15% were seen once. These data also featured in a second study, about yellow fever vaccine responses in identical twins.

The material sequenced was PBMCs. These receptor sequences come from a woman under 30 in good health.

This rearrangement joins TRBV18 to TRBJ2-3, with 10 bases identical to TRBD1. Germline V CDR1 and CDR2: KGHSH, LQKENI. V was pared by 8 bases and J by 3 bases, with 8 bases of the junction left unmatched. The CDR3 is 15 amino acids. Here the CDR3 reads CASAGQGKGTDTQYF. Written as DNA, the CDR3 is TGTGCCAGCGCGGGACAGGGGAAAGGTACAGATACGCAGTATTTT. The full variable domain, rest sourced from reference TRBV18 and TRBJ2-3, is NAGVMQNPRHLVRRRGQEARLRCSPMKGHSHVYWYRQLPEEGLKFMVYLQKENIIDESGMPKERFSAEFPKEGPSILRIQQVVRGDSAAYFCASAGQGKGTDTQYFGPGTRLTVL.

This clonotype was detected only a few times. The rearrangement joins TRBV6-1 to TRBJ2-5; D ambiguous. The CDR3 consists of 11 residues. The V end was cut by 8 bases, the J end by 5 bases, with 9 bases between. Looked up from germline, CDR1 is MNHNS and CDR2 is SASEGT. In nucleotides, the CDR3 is TGTGCCAGCCTGGCTAAGGAGACCCAGTACTTC. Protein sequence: CASLAKETQYF.

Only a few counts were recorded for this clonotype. The CDR3 here is CAMMDRITDTQYF. The CDR3, as DNA: TGTGCCATGATGGACAGAATCACAGATACGCAGTATTTT. The chain couples TRBV10-3 to TRBJ2-3; D perhaps matches TRBD1 (6 bases). This CDR3 spans 13 amino acids. Trimming stripped 9 bases from V and 2 bases from J, with 12 bases between. The germline CDR1 and CDR2 sequences are ENHRY and SYGVKD.

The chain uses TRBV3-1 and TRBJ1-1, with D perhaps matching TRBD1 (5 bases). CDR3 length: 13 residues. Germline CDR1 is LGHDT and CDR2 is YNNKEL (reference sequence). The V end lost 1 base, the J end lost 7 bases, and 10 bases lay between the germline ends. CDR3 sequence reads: CASSQGKGLEAFF. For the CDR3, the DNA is TGTGCCAGCAGCCAAGGGAAGGGGCTTGAAGCTTTCTTT.

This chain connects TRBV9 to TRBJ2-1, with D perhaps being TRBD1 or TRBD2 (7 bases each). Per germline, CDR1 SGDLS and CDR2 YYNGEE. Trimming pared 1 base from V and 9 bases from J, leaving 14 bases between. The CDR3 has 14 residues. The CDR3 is CASSVQGEGSEQFF. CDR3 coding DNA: TGTGCCAGCAGCGTACAGGGGGAGGGAAGTGAGCAGTTCTTC.

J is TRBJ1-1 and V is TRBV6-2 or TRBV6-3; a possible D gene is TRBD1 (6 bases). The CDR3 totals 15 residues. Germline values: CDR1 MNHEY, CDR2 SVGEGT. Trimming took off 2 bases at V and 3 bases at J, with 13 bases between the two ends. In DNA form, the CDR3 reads TGTGCCAGCAGTTACCCGCCAGGGGCGTACACTGAAGCTTTCTTT. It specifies CASSYPPGAYTEAFF.

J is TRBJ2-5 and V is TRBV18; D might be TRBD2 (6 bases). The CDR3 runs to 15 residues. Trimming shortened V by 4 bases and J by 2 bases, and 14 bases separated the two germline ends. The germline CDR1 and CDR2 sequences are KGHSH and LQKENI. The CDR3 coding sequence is TGTGCCAGCTCACTGTTTGCGGGGCCTCAAGAGACCCAGTACTTC. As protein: CASSLFAGPQETQYF.

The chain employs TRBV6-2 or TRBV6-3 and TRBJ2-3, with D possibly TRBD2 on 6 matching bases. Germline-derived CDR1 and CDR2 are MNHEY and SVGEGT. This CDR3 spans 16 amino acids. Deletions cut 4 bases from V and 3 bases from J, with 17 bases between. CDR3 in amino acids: CASSFGTETLTDTQYF. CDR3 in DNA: TGTGCCAGCAGTTTTGGGACTGAAACCTTGACAGATACGCAGTATTTT.

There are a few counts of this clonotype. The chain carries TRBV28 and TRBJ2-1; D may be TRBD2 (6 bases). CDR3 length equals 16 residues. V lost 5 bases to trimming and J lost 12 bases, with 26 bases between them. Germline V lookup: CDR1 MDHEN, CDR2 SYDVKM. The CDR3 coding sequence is TGTGCCAGCAGTACAATCCTCCGGGACTCCGGGGAAGCGCAGTTCTTC. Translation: CASSTILRDSGEAQFF.

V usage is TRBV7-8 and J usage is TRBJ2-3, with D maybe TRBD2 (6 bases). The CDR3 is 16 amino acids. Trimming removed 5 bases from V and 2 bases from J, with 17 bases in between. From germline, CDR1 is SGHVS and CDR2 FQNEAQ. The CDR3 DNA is TGTGCCAGCAGCCGGCCCCTGGGGGAGGACACAGATACGCAGTATTTT. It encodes CASSRPLGEDTDTQYF.

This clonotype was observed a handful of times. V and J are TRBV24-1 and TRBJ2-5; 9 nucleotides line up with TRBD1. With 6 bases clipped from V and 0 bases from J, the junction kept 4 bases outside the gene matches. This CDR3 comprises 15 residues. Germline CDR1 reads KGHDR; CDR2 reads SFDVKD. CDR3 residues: CATSRGQGYQETQYF. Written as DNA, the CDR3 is TGTGCCACCAGTAGGGGACAGGGCTACCAAGAGACCCAGTACTTC.

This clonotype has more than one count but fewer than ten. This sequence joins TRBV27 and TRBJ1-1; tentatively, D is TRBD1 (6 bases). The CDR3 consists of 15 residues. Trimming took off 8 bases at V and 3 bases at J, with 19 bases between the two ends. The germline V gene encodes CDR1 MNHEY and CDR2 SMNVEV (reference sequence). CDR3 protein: CASQVVSRGDTEAFF. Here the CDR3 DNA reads TGTGCCAGCCAAGTCGTCTCCAGGGGTGACACTGAAGCTTTCTTT.

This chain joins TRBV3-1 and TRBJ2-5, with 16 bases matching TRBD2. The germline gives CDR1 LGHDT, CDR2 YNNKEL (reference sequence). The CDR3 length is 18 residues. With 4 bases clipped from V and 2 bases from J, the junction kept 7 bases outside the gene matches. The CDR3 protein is CASSPGLAGGPRQETQYF. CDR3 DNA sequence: TGTGCCAGCAGCCCGGGACTAGCGGGAGGGCCTCGGCAAGAGACCCAGTACTTC.

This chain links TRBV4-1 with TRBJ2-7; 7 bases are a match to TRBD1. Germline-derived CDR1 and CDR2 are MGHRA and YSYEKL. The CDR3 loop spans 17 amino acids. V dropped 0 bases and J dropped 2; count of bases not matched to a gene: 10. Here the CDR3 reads CASSQDFRQGRPYEQYV. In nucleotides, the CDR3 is TGCGCCAGCAGCCAAGATTTCCGACAGGGTCGACCCTACGAGCAGTACGTC.

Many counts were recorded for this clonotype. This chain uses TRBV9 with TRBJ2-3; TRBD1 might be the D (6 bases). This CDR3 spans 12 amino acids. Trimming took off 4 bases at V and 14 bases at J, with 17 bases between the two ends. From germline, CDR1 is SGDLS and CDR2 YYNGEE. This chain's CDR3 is CASSPGDLGRYF. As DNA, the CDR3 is TGTGCCAGCAGCCCAGGGGACCTCGGTCGGTATTTT.

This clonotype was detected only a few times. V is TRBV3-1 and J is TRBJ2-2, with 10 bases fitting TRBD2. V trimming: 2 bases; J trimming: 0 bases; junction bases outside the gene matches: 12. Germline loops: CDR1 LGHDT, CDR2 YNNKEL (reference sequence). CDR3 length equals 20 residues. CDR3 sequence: CASSQSPGLAYFANTGELFF. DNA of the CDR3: TGTGCCAGCAGCCAAAGCCCGGGACTAGCGTACTTCGCGAACACCGGGGAGCTGTTTTTT.

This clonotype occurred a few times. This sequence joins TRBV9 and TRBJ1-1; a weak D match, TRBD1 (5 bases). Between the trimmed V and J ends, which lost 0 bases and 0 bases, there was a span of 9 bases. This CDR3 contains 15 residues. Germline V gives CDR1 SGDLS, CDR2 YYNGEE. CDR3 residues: CASSVVGGMNTEAFF. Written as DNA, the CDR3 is TGTGCCAGCAGCGTAGTTGGGGGGATGAACACTGAAGCTTTCTTT.

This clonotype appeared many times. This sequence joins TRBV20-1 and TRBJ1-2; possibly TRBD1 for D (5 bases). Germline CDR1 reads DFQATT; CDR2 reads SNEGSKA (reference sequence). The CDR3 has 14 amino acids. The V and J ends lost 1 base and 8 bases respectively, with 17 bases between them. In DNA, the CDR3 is TGCAGTGCTAGAGTTCAGGGTGGGGCCTGGGGCTACACCTTC. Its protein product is CSARVQGGAWGYTF.

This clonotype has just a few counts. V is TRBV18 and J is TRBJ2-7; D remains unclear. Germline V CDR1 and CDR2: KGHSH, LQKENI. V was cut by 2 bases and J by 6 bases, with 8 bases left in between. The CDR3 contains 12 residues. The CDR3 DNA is TGTGCCAGCTCACCAGGGGAAGCCGAGCAGTACTTC. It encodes CASSPGEAEQYF.

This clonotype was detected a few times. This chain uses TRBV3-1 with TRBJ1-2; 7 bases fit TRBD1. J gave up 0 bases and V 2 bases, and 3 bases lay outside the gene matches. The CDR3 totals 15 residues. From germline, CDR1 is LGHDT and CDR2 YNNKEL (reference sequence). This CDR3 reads CASSQLDRANYGYTF. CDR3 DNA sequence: TGTGCCAGCAGCCAACTTGACAGGGCTAACTATGGCTACACCTTC.

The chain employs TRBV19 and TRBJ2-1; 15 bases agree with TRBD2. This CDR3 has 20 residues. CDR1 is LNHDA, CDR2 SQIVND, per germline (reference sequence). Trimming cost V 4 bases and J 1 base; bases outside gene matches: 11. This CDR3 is CASSTPGTSGGLTSYNEQFF. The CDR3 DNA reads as TGTGCCAGTAGTACCCCTGGGACTAGCGGGGGGCTTACTTCCTACAATGAGCAGTTCTTC.

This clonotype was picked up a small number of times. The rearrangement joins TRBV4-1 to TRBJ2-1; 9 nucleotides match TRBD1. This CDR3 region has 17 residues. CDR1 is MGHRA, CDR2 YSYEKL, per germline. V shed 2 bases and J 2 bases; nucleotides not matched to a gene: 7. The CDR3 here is CASSQIVGQGPYNEQFF. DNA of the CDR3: TGCGCCAGCAGCCAAATAGTGGGACAGGGCCCCTACAATGAGCAGTTCTTC.

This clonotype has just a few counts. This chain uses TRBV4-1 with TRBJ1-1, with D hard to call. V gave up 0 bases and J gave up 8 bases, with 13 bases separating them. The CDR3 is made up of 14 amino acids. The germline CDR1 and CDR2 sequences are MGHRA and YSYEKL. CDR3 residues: CASSQDFVGREAFF. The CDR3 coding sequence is TGCGCCAGCAGCCAAGATTTTGTCGGACGCGAAGCTTTCTTT.